This T cell receptor (beta chain) was found in a study of shared T cell receptors in the human thymus. Assay used: immunoSEQ multiplex PCR; TCRdb lists only in-frame clones, some missing. The table lists about 710,000 clones, about 87% of them singletons. This CDR3 comprises 17 residues. Germline assignment: CDR1 SEHNR and CDR2 FQNEAQ (reference sequence). Trimming cost V 2 bases and J 6 bases; bases outside gene matches: 10. This sample also belongs to another study, concerning human thymus T cells. That paper notes: From resections taken during corrective heart surgery, the thymus tissue was obtained. Among thymic and blood repertoires, usage of V and J genes appeared biased.

The sample comprised thymocytes. This sequence was found in a boy less than two years old with a congenital heart defect. The chain couples TRBV7-9 to TRBJ2-4, with 10 bases aligning to TRBD1. CDR3 DNA sequence: TGTGCCAGCAGCTTATGGGAAAGACAGGGGGCGGGAAACATTCAGTACTTC. It specifies CASSLWERQGAGNIQYF.